The 27 T cell receptor beta chains in this list originate from one sample, sequenced in a study of blood T cells in healthy people across ages. PCR was performed a second time for about 7 to 11 cycles using a sample-barcoded 5' primer and a J-beta primer mix. TCRdb re-analysed the 5' RACE reads in MiXCR, keeping a single row per CDR3 protein. The sample has fewer than 950,000 distinct CDR3 sequences, 35% to 40% seen once. The specimen was blood. These receptor sequences come from a man younger than 35 in good health.

A few counts support this clonotype. The genes are TRBV7-9 and TRBJ2-7, with D maybe TRBD2 (6 bases). This CDR3 is 15 amino acids long. Trimming shortened V by 4 bases and J by 4 bases, and 17 bases separated the two germline ends. Germline V CDR1 and CDR2: SEHNR, FQNEAQ (reference sequence). The CDR3 spells CASSSPDGLRYEQYF. The CDR3 DNA is TGTGCCAGCAGCTCCCCTGACGGACTAAGGTACGAGCAGTACTTC.

The CDR3, as DNA: TGCAGCGCCGAGGGGGCAGGGGCCCGGGGAGATACGCAGTATTTT. Protein sequence: CSAEGAGARGDTQYF. The rearrangement links TRBV29-1 to TRBJ2-3; the match to TRBD1 covers 7 bases. The V segment lost 7 bases and the J segment 5 bases; nucleotides outside the gene matches: 15. Germline CDR1 reads SQVTM; CDR2 reads ANQGSEA. The CDR3 has 15 amino acids.

There are a few counts of this clonotype. The chain combines TRBV12-3 or TRBV12-4 with TRBJ2-3; D perhaps matches TRBD1 (5 bases). The V gene lost 2 bases and the J gene lost 5 bases, with 8 bases spanning the gap. This CDR3 comprises 13 residues. The CDR3 sequence is CASSLLGEDTQYF. As DNA, the CDR3 is TGTGCCAGCAGTTTACTAGGGGAAGATACGCAGTATTTT.

The rearrangement links TRBV16 to TRBJ1-4; the match to TRBD1 covers 9 bases. Germline V gene lookup returns CDR1 KGHSY and CDR2 FQNENV. This CDR3 is built from 14 residues. Trimming at V came to 8 bases and at J to 6 bases, leaving 7 bases not matched to a gene. Here the CDR3 DNA reads TGTGCCAGCTGCCGGGACAGGGAATATGAAAAACTGTTTTTT. The encoded protein is CASCRDREYEKLFF.

There are a few counts of this clonotype. The chain employs TRBV27 and TRBJ1-4; weak D call: TRBD1 (6 bases). This CDR3 comprises 18 residues. V gave up 5 bases and J gave up 0 bases, with 19 bases separating them. The germline gives CDR1 MNHEY, CDR2 SMNVEV (reference sequence). For the CDR3, the DNA is TGTGCCAGCAGTAAAAAGGGGGTGTACTCCTCAACTAATGAAAAACTGTTTTTT. Its translation is CASSKKGVYSSTNEKLFF. The complete variable domain, with remaining parts taken from reference TRBV27 and TRBJ1-4, reads EAQVTQNPRYLITVTGKKLTVTCSQNMNHEYMSWYRQDPGLGLRQIYYSMNVEVTDKGDVPEGYKVSRKEKRNFPLILESPSPNQTSLYFCASSKKGVYSSTNEKLFFGSGTQLSVL.

The CDR3 nucleotides read TGCAGTGCCAAGACAGGGAAGTTGGAAAAACTGTTTTTT. Encoded protein: CSAKTGKLEKLFF. This chain connects TRBV20-1 to TRBJ1-4, with 7 nucleotides matching TRBD1. With V trimmed by 6 bases and J by 8 bases, 9 bases remained unmatched. The CDR3 has 13 residues. CDR1 is DFQATT, CDR2 SNEGSKA, per germline (reference sequence).

The chain links TRBV6-2 or TRBV6-3 to TRBJ2-7; D not certain. Germline lookup yields CDR1 MNHEY and CDR2 SVGEGT. V was clipped by 8 bases and J by 2 bases, with 16 bases between them. This CDR3 region has 14 residues. CDR3 sequence: CASCLPRIPYEQYF. The CDR3 bases are TGTGCCAGCTGCCTCCCTAGGATCCCCTACGAGCAGTACTTC.

J is TRBJ1-1 and V is TRBV7-2; D may be TRBD1 (5 bases). Germline-derived CDR1 and CDR2 are SGHTA and FQGNSA. This CDR3 is built from 12 residues. The ends were cut back, 5 bases at V and 7 bases at J, with 11 bases in the middle. The CDR3 DNA follows: TGTGCCAGCAGCCAAAGGGGTTTTGAAGCTTTCTTT. Translated, it gives CASSQRGFEAFF.

This sequence joins TRBV12-3 or TRBV12-4 and TRBJ1-4; 8 nucleotides match TRBD1. V was pared by 5 bases and J by 14 bases, with 7 bases of the junction left unmatched. The CDR3 is 12 amino acids. The CDR3 region is CASSPGQGGLFF. The CDR3 DNA is TGTGCCAGCAGTCCTGGACAGGGAGGGCTGTTTTTT.

The V call is TRBV4-2, the J call TRBJ2-3; D is tentatively TRBD1 or TRBD2 (5 bases each). V dropped 2 bases and J dropped 1 base, with 7 bases sitting between them. CDR1 and CDR2 from the germline V gene are LGHNA and YNFKEQ. This CDR3 is built from 14 residues. The CDR3 DNA follows: TGTGCCAGCAGCCAATGGGGACGCACAGATACGCAGTATTTT. This codes for CASSQWGRTDTQYF.

This clonotype was seen many times. The chain uses TRBV14 and TRBJ2-1, with D uncertain. The CDR3 loop spans 12 amino acids. Trimming took 1 base from V and 6 from J, leaving 4 bases between them. CDR1 and CDR2 from the germline V gene are SGHDN and FVKESK. The CDR3 region has the DNA TGTGCCAGCAGCCAAGTTAGCAATGAGCAGTTCTTC. Translating gives CASSQVSNEQFF.

V gene TRBV5-1 combines with J gene TRBJ2-7; 7 bases match TRBD1. This CDR3 spans 13 amino acids. V shed 3 bases, J shed 7 bases, and the junction held 7 bases outside the gene matches. The germline V gene encodes CDR1 SGHRS and CDR2 YFSETQ. The CDR3 region is CASSYGTEQEQYF. Here the CDR3 DNA reads TGCGCCAGCAGCTATGGGACAGAGCAGGAGCAGTACTTC. The variable domain in full, with the rest retrieved from reference TRBV5-1 and TRBJ2-7, is KAGVTQTPRYLIKTRGQQVTLSCSPISGHRSVSWYQQTPGQGLQFLFEYFSETQRNKGNFPGRFSGRQFSNSRSEMNVSTLELGDSALYLCASSYGTEQEQYFGPGTRLTVT.

This clonotype was observed at least ten times. This chain joins TRBV12-3 or TRBV12-4 and TRBJ1-2, with 7 bases fitting TRBD1. The length of the CDR3 is 14 residues. The V segment lost 8 bases and the J segment 1 base; nucleotides outside the gene matches: 7. CDR3 nucleotides: TGTGCCAGCGGCCCGGACAGGTTTAACTATGGCTACACCTTC. It codes for CASGPDRFNYGYTF.

This clonotype was counted a few times. The rearrangement links TRBV4-2 to TRBJ1-5; TRBD1 matches at 7 bases. The CDR3 length is 14 residues. CDR1 and CDR2 from the germline V gene are LGHNA and YNFKEQ. Unmatched junction bases numbered 6, after V lost 8 bases and J lost 2 bases. The CDR3 sequence: CASGLGGRNQPQHF. CDR3 nucleotide sequence: TGTGCCAGCGGCTTAGGGGGCCGCAATCAGCCCCAGCATTTT.

The gene calls are TRBV5-1 and TRBJ2-1; TRBD1 matches at 9 bases. With V trimmed by 4 bases and J by 7 bases, 9 bases remained unmatched. Per the germline V gene, CDR1 is SGHRS and CDR2 is YFSETQ. This CDR3 comprises 15 residues. CDR3 residues: CASSISGTGLNEQFF. For the CDR3, the DNA is TGCGCCAGCAGCATCTCCGGGACAGGGTTGAATGAGCAGTTCTTC.

This chain links TRBV12-3 or TRBV12-4 with TRBJ2-5; TRBD1 matches 7 bases. With 3 bases clipped from V and 13 bases from J, the junction kept 14 bases outside the gene matches. The CDR3 extends over 14 amino acids. The CDR3 nucleotides are TGTGCCAGCAGTTTGGGGACAGTAGAGGGAAATCCGTACTTC. It is translated as CASSLGTVEGNPYF.

This clonotype was detected only a few times. J is TRBJ1-5 and V is TRBV6-2 or TRBV6-3; D unclear. This CDR3 region has 16 residues. The V gene lost 2 bases and the J gene lost 3 bases, with 14 bases spanning the gap. Looked up from germline, CDR1 is MNHEY and CDR2 is SVGEGT. The CDR3 nucleotides read TGTGCCAGCAGTTACCTTAGGGCTTACCACAATCAGCCCCAGCATTTT. Encoded protein: CASSYLRAYHNQPQHF.

A remark on this clonotype: A read error may explain this, as a much larger clone is one base away. The chain uses TRBV12-3 or TRBV12-4 and TRBJ1-2; TRBD1 matches at 7 bases. This CDR3 region has 14 residues. CDR3 residues: CAGSLQLGGDGYTF. CDR3 nucleotides: TGTGCCGGCAGCCTCCAGTTAGGGGGCGATGGCTACACCTTC.

The V call is TRBV5-5, the J call TRBJ2-5; D possibly corresponds to TRBD2 (6 bases). In germline, CDR1 is SGHKS, CDR2 YYEKEE (reference sequence). This CDR3 is built from 15 residues. Trimming shortened V by 0 bases and J by 11 bases, and 20 bases separated the two germline ends. The DNA of the CDR3 is TGTGCCAGCAGCTTGGATGGCGGAGGGCCCTCTGAGCAGTACTTC. It translates to CASSLDGGGPSEQYF. Using reference TRBV5-5 and TRBJ2-5 for the parts outside the CDR3, the full variable domain is DAGVTQSPTHLIKTRGQQVTLRCSPISGHKSVSWYQQVLGQGPQFIFQYYEKEERGRGNFPDRFSARQFPNYSSELNVNALLLGDSALYLCASSLDGGGPSEQYFGPGTRLLVL.

The chain uses TRBV7-2 and TRBJ1-2; 8 bases map to TRBD1. After removal of 6 bases from V and 8 bases from J, the junction contained 8 bases not matched to a gene. The CDR3 sequence is 13 residues long. Germline lookup yields CDR1 SGHTA and CDR2 FQGNSA. CDR3 DNA sequence: TGTGCCAGCAGAGGCGGACAGGGACGGGGCTACACCTTC. It codes for CASRGGQGRGYTF.

A note on this clonotype: This could be a read error, since a much larger clone is one nucleotide away. The J gene is TRBJ1-2, the V gene TRBV4-3; the D is unclear. This CDR3 region has 17 residues. Trimming pared 1 base from V and 4 bases from J, leaving 19 bases between. Germline CDR1 reads LGHNA; CDR2 reads YSLEER. CDR3 sequence (DNA): TGCGCCAGCAGCCAAGGAGTTGACGGGAGGTATAGCTATGGCTACACCTTC. The encoded protein is CASSQGVDGRYSYGYTF.

The table lists this clonotype with a few counts. J is TRBJ2-5 and V is TRBV18; no reliable D call. Between the trimmed V and J ends, which lost 3 bases and 5 bases, there was a span of 7 bases. CDR3 size: 12 residues. Germline V gene data show CDR1 as KGHSH and CDR2 as LQKENI. The CDR3 protein is CASSPFAETQYF. CDR3 nucleotide sequence: TGTGCCAGCTCACCTTTTGCCGAGACCCAGTACTTC.

This clonotype occurred a few times. The chain couples TRBV14 to TRBJ1-5, with TRBD1 as a possible D gene (6 bases). V gave up 1 base and J gave up 9 bases, with 10 bases separating them. This CDR3 spans 13 amino acids. Per germline, CDR1 SGHDN and CDR2 FVKESK. The CDR3 coding sequence is TGTGCCAGCAGCCAAGGGGGGGGGCCGCCCCAGCATTTT. Protein sequence: CASSQGGGPPQHF.

This chain connects TRBV9 to TRBJ2-1; tentative D call: TRBD1 (5 bases). This CDR3 is 13 amino acids long. V dropped 2 bases and J dropped 3 bases, with 6 bases sitting between them. Germline-derived CDR1 and CDR2 are SGDLS and YYNGEE. The CDR3 spells CASSVDNYNEQFF. The CDR3 region has the DNA TGTGCCAGCAGCGTGGACAACTACAATGAGCAGTTCTTC.

This clonotype was seen a handful of times. The CDR3 reads CASSPYRDWAEAFF. CDR3 nucleotide sequence: TGCGCCAGCAGCCCCTACAGGGACTGGGCTGAAGCTTTCTTT. The chain links TRBV5-1 to TRBJ1-1; TRBD1 might be the D (6 bases). Germline lookup yields CDR1 SGHRS and CDR2 YFSETQ. V lost 4 bases, J lost 6 bases, and 16 bases lay in between. The CDR3 length is 14 residues.

This clonotype was detected only a few times. The chain uses TRBV2 and TRBJ1-1; D gene unclear. Trimming shortened V by 10 bases and J by 0 bases, and 15 bases separated the two germline ends. The CDR3 is 14 residues long. Germline V gene lookup returns CDR1 SNHLY and CDR2 FYNNEI. The DNA for the CDR3 is TGTGCCACCGTTAACGACAAGATGAACACTGAAGCTTTCTTT. It encodes CATVNDKMNTEAFF.

This chain uses TRBV12-3 or TRBV12-4 with TRBJ1-6; D gene unclear. The CDR3 spans 13 residues. V gave up 2 bases and J gave up 14 bases, with 13 bases separating them. The DNA for the CDR3 is TGTGCCAGCAGTTTAACGGAGGGAGGCACCCTCCACTTT. Its protein is CASSLTEGGTLHF.